A selection of T cell receptor beta chains follows, all from one sample in a study of T cell repertoires in cytomegalovirus infection. TCRdb re-analysed the reads in MiXCR, keeping a single row per CDR3 protein. The data contain under 250,000 distinct CDR3 sequences, about 5.9% of them singletons. The specimen sequenced was PBMCs. The receptors come from a human donor in good health (CMV status not recorded). Some clones in this sample may be carry-over from other donors' samples. The CDR3 runs from the conserved cysteine through the conserved F or W. The D gene is left open where the match is weak. Clone size is not always given. Where it is, it says once, few, many or a class for expanded clones.

many	TRBV4-3	.	TRBJ2-3	CASSQEQRPTDTQYF	TGCGCCAGCAGCCAAGAACAGCGGCCCACAGATACGCAGTATTTT
many	TRBV5-6	.	TRBJ1-3	CASSLRPTRASGNTIYF	TGTGCCAGCAGCTTGCGGCCCACCCGGGCCTCTGGAAACACCATATATTTT
many	TRBV20-1	TRBD2	TRBJ2-7	CSAGGRGYSYEQYF	TGCAGTGCTGGCGGGAGGGGGTACTCCTACGAGCAGTACTTC
few	TRBV11-2	.	TRBJ2-3	CASHRDRTDTQYF	TGTGCCAGCCACAGGGACCGCACAGATACGCAGTATTTT
.	TRBV3-1	.	TRBJ2-1	CASSRLSRALSPYNEQFF	TGTGCCAGCAGCCGCCTATCTCGGGCCCTGTCGCCCTACAATGAGCAGTTCTTC
.	TRBV6-2/TRBV6-3	TRBD1	TRBJ1-5	CASSLPIQGRVSQPQHF	TGTGCCAGCAGTTTGCCAATACAGGGGAGGGTCAGTCAGCCCCAGCATTTT
.	TRBV19	TRBD1	TRBJ1-2	CASSSQGWNYGYTF	TGTGCCAGTAGTTCACAGGGGTGGAACTATGGCTACACCTTC
.	TRBV7-2	.	TRBJ2-2	CASSFSNTGELFF	TGTGCCAGCAGCTTCTCCAACACCGGGGAGCTGTTTTTT
.	TRBV2	TRBD1	TRBJ2-1	CASSLSRDRSSYNEQFF	TGTGCCAGCAGTTTAAGCCGGGACAGGTCCTCCTACAATGAGCAGTTCTTC
many	TRBV29-1	TRBD2	TRBJ2-3	CSQRGPGDTQYF	TGCAGCCAGCGGGGGCCGGGAGATACGCAGTATTTT
many	TRBV6-1	.	TRBJ2-1	CASTTGSYNEQFF	TGTGCCAGCACCACAGGATCCTACAATGAGCAGTTCTTC
.	TRBV19	.	TRBJ2-7	CASRPQGGDYEQYF	TGTGCCAGTAGGCCCCAGGGGGGGGACTACGAGCAGTACTTC
.	TRBV18	.	TRBJ2-5	CASSPRDQEKQYF	TGTGCCAGCTCACCCAGGGATCAAGAGAAACAGTACTTC
.	TRBV6-2/TRBV6-3	TRBD2	TRBJ2-3	CASSYGLAGGPGTDTQYF	TGTGCCAGCAGTTACGGACTAGCGGGGGGGCCGGGCACAGATACGCAGTATTTT
.	TRBV6-6	TRBD1	TRBJ2-3	CASSLKGAGSTDTQYF	TGTGCCAGCAGTTTAAAGGGGGCTGGTAGCACAGATACGCAGTATTTT
many	TRBV12-3/TRBV12-4	TRBD1	TRBJ1-5	CASSPQGQRNQPQHF	TGTGCCAGCAGTCCGCAGGGACAGCGCAATCAGCCCCAGCATTTT
.	TRBV29-1	TRBD2	TRBJ2-3	CSGGGDTQYF	TGCAGCGGGGGGGGAGATACGCAGTATTTT
.	TRBV29-1	TRBD1	TRBJ2-7	CSVWTGTYEQYF	TGCAGCGTTTGGACAGGCACCTACGAGCAGTACTTC
.	TRBV18	.	TRBJ2-1	CASSPMGQNYNEQFF	TGTGCCAGCTCACCTATGGGACAAAACTACAATGAGCAGTTCTTC
many	TRBV20-1	TRBD1	TRBJ2-3	CSASAGTGGTDTQYF	TGCAGTGCTAGCGCCGGGACAGGGGGCACAGATACGCAGTATTTT
many	TRBV6-1	.	TRBJ2-7	CASTMMGPYEQYF	TGTGCCAGCACGATGATGGGGCCCTACGAGCAGTACTTC
many	TRBV7-2	TRBD1	TRBJ2-6	CASSLTGVPGANVLTF	TGTGCCAGCAGCTTAACAGGGGTTCCTGGGGCCAACGTCCTGACTTTC
few	TRBV7-3	.	TRBJ2-2	CASSPQPSNTGELFF	TGTGCCAGCAGCCCCCAACCCTCGAACACCGGGGAGCTGTTTTTT
many	TRBV7-9	.	TRBJ2-5	CASSGTHQETQYF	TGTGCCAGCAGCGGGACACACCAAGAGACCCAGTACTTC
few	TRBV6-5	TRBD1	TRBJ2-1	CASSPSGQGVYEQFF	TGTGCCAGCAGTCCGTCGGGACAGGGGGTCTATGAGCAGTTCTTC
many	TRBV5-6	.	TRBJ1-4	CASSLVTSRNEKLFF	TGTGCCAGCAGCTTGGTGACGTCTCGTAATGAAAAACTGTTTTTT
many	TRBV20-1	.	TRBJ1-2	CSAPDPNNYGYTF	TGCAGTGCTCCCGATCCAAACAACTATGGCTACACCTTC
many	TRBV7-2	.	TRBJ1-3	CASSFPGNTGNTIYF	TGTGCCAGCAGCTTCCCGGGTAACACTGGAAACACCATATATTTT
many	TRBV6-1	.	TRBJ2-1	CASRRDGSSYNEQFF	TGTGCCAGCAGGCGGGACGGGAGCTCCTACAATGAGCAGTTCTTC
many	TRBV20-1	.	TRBJ1-5	CSARDIPRDGDQPQHF	TGCAGTGCTAGAGATATCCCCCGGGACGGGGATCAGCCCCAGCATTTT
few	TRBV30	.	TRBJ2-3	CAWSVAGAHTQYF	TGTGCCTGGAGTGTGGCGGGGGCCCATACGCAGTATTTT
many	TRBV6-1	TRBD1	TRBJ1-1	CASQDRGTEAFF	TGTGCCAGTCAGGACAGGGGGACGGAAGCTTTCTTT